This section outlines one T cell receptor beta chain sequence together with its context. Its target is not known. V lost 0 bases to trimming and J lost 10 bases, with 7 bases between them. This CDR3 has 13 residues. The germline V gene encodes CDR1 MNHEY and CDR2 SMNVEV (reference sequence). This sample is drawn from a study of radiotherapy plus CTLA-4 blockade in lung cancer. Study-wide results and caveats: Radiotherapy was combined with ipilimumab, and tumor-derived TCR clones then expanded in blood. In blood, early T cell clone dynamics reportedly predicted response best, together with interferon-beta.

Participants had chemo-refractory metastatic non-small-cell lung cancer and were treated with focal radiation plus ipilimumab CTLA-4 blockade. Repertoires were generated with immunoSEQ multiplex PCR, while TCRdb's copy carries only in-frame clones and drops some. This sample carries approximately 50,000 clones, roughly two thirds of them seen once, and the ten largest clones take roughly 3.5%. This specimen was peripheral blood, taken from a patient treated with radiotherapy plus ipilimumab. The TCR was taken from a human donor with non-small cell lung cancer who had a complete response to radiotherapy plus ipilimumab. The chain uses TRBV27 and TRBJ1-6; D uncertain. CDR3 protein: CASSLSTLSPLHF. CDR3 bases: TGTGCCAGCAGTTTATCGACTCTATCACCCCTCCACTTT.